This T cell receptor (beta chain) was observed in a study of OX40 agonist ivuxolimab in advanced cancers. Worth noting for this clone: Its antigen is not identified.

Generated by immunoSEQ multiplex PCR, the TCRdb table keeps only in-frame clones and is missing some. Here the sample spans about 61,000 clones, approximately 86% being singletons. Study results and caveats: More expanded clones were seen, on average, in CD8+ T cells than in CD4+.

The source material was CD4+ or CD8+ T cells sorted from blood, sampled in a trial of the OX40 agonist ivuxolimab. The source of this sequence is an adult with an advanced solid tumor such as melanoma, head and neck, liver or kidney cancer.

The CDR3 sequence: CSVYSGTSGITGELFF. The CDR3 region has the DNA TGCAGCGTTTACTCCGGGACTAGCGGAATCACCGGGGAGCTGTTTTTT. This chain uses TRBV29-1 with TRBJ2-2, with 11 bases identical to TRBD2. The CDR3 covers 16 residues. V lost 5 bases and J lost 4; bases outside the gene matches: 9. Germline CDR1 reads SQVTM; CDR2 reads ANQGSEA.